The clone carrying this T cell receptor (beta chain) was counted many times. Treatment defined: skin biopsy from PPD injection site in Mantoux-positive individual. The library had UMIs added by 3' ligation of an oligonucleotide to TCR cDNA. Skin biopsies came from PPD injection sites in Mantoux-positive individuals. Cells were not sorted; total RNA input targeted about 1 to 1000 ng. This CDR3 spans 13 amino acids. Germline values: CDR1 SGHRS, CDR2 YFSETQ. V lost 3 bases to trimming and J lost 2 bases, with 8 bases between them. The sample comes from a study of naive and memory T cell subsets. Four PCR rounds used nested alpha and beta constant region primers plus the SP2 primer. TCRdb ran MiXCR on the UMI-ligation and nested PCR reads and lists one entry per CDR3 protein. The sample carries tens of thousands of distinct CDR3 sequences, less than 8.5% recorded once.

Sequenced here: skin, sampled from a tuberculin skin test site. The sequence derives from an adult in good health. V and J are TRBV5-1 and TRBJ1-2; maybe TRBD1 (5 bases). The CDR3 region is CASSYDSNYGYTF. The CDR3, as DNA: TGCGCCAGCAGCTACGACAGCAACTATGGCTACACCTTC.